This TCR beta chain originates from a study of T-cell reconstitution after alpha-beta-depleted transplantation in children. General study findings and limits: Expanded graft clones numbering several hundred reportedly gave rise to alpha-beta T cells about two months after transplant. Diversity and T-cell counts at one year after transplant derived mostly from new T cells.

Using unique molecular identifiers, the investigators prepared the TCRbeta library. Each CDR3 protein gets one entry after TCRdb re-called the PCR reads with MiXCR. The data hold about 830,000 distinct CDR3 sequences, with 15% to 20% observed a single time. Turning to this clonotype: What it binds is unknown.

This CDR3 is 14 amino acids long. V lost 8 bases and J 3 bases, leaving 14 bases between the germline ends. The germline CDR1 and CDR2 sequences are SGHDN and FVKESK. V gene TRBV14 combines with J gene TRBJ2-1; D may be TRBD1 (6 bases). The sequences come from PBMCs, mostly from graft donor cells, collected 360 days after TCRalphabeta/CD19-depleted stem cell transplant. The clonotype was recovered from a male patient younger than 18 who had a stem cell transplant for acute lymphoblastic leukemia, so the T cells may come from the graft donor. CDR3 coding DNA: TGTGCCAGCTCGGACAGAATACGCTACAATGAGCAGTTCTTC. Protein: CASSDRIRYNEQFF.